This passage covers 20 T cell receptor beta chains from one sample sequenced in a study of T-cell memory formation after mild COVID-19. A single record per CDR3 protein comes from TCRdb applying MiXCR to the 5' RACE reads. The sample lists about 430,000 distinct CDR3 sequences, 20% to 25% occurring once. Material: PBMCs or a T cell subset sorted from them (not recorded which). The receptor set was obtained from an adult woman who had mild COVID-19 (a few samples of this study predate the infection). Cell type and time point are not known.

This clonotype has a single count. In DNA form, the CDR3 reads TGTGCCAGCAGCTACAGCGGGCGGGGGCTCACAGATACGCAGTATTTT. Translating gives CASSYSGRGLTDTQYF. The genes are TRBV11-2 and TRBJ2-3, with a tentative D call TRBD2 (7 bases). V was cut by 4 bases and J by 2 bases, with 16 bases left in between. This CDR3 contains 16 residues. From germline, CDR1 is SGHAT and CDR2 FQNNGV.

The CDR3 reads CATSDGRGLGETQYF. CDR3 nucleotide sequence: TGTGCCACCAGTGATGGGCGGGGTTTAGGAGAGACCCAGTACTTC. The J gene is TRBJ2-5, the V gene TRBV24-1; tentative D call: TRBD2 (6 bases). The germline V gene encodes CDR1 KGHDR and CDR2 SFDVKD. The V and J ends lost 3 bases and 4 bases respectively, with 14 bases between them. CDR3 length: 15 amino acids.

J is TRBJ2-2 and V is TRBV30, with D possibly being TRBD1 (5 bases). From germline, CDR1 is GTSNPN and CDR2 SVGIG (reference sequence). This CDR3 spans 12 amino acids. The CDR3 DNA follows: TGTGGAACAGGCGTGAACACCGGGGAGCTGTTTTTT. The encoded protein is CGTGVNTGELFF. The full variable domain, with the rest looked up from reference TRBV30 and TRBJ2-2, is SQTIHQWPATLVQPVGSPLSLECTVEGTSNPNLYWYRQAAGRGLQLLFYSVGIGQISSEVPQNLSASRPQDRQFILSSKKLLLSDSGFYLCGTGVNTGELFFGEGSRLTVL.

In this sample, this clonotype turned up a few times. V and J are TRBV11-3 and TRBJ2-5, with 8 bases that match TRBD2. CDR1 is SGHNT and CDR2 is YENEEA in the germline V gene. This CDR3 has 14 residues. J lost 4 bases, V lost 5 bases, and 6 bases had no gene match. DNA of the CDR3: TGTGCCAGCAGCCGAACAGCGGGGGTAGAGACCCAGTACTTC. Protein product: CASSRTAGVETQYF.

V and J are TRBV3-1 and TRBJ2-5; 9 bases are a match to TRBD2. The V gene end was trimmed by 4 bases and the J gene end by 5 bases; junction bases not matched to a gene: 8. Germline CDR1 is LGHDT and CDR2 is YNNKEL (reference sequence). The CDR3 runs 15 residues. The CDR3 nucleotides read TGTGCCAGCAGCCTGTCCCCCGGACTAGCGGAGACCCAGTACTTC. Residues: CASSLSPGLAETQYF.

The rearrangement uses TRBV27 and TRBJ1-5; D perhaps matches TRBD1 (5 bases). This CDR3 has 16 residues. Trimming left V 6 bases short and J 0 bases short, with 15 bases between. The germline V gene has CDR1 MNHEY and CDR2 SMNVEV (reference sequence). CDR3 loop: CASSRSAGLSNQPQHF. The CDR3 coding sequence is TGTGCCAGCAGCCGTTCGGCAGGGCTTAGCAATCAGCCCCAGCATTTT.

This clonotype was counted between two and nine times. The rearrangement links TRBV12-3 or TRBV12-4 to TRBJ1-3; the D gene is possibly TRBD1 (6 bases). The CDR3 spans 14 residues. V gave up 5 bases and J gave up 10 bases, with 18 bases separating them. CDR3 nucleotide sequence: TGTGCCAGCAGTCCAGCCCGGACAGAAGGGACCATATATTTT. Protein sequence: CASSPARTEGTIYF.

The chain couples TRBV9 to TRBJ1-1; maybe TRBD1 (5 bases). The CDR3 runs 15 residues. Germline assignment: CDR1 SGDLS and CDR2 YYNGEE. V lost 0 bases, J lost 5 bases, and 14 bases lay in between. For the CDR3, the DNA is TGTGCCAGCAGCGTAGCCCAGGGCGGGGGGACTGAAGCTTTCTTT. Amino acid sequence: CASSVAQGGGTEAFF.

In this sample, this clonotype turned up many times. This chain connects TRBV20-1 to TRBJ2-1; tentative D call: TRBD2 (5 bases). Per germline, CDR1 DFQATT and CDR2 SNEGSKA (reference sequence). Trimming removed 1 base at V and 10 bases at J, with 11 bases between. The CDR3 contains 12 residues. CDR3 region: CSARVGWEEQFF. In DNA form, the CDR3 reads TGCAGTGCTAGAGTTGGTTGGGAGGAGCAGTTCTTC.

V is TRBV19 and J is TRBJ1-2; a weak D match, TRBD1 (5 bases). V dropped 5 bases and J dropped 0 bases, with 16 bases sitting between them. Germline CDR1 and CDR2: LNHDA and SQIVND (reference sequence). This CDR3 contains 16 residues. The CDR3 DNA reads TGTGCCAGTAGTCCCAACAGGCAACCTGCTAACTATGGCTACACCTTC. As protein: CASSPNRQPANYGYTF. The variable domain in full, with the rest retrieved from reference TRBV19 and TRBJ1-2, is DGGITQSPKYLFRKEGQNVTLSCEQNLNHDAMYWYRQDPGQGLRLIYYSQIVNDFQKGDIAEGYSVSREKKESFPLTVTSAQKNPTAFYLCASSPNRQPANYGYTFGSGTRLTVV.

The CDR3 DNA reads TGCGCCAGCAGCTTGGGACGAGGGCAGGGAGATTCACCCCTCCACTTT. This gives the protein CASSLGRGQGDSPLHF. This chain connects TRBV5-1 to TRBJ1-6; D may be TRBD1 (5 bases). Germline V gene data show CDR1 as SGHRS and CDR2 as YFSETQ. V lost 0 bases and J 8 bases, leaving 15 bases between the germline ends. The CDR3 has 16 residues. Filled out from reference TRBV5-1 and TRBJ1-6, the complete variable domain reads KAGVTQTPRYLIKTRGQQVTLSCSPISGHRSVSWYQQTPGQGLQFLFEYFSETQRNKGNFPGRFSGRQFSNSRSEMNVSTLELGDSALYLCASSLGRGQGDSPLHFGNGTRLTVT.

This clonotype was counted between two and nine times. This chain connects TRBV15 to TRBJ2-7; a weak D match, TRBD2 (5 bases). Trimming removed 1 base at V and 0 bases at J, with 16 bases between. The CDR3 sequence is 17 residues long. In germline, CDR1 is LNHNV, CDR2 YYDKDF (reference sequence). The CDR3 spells CATSRGPQYSGSYEQYF. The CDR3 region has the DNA TGTGCCACCAGCAGAGGACCACAGTACAGCGGCTCCTACGAGCAGTACTTC.

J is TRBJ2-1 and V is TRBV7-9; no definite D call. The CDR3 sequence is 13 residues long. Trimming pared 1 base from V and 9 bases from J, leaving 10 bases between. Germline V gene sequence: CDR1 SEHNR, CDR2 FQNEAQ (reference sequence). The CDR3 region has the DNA TGTGCCAGCAGCTTAGGAGGTAGTGGTGAGCAGTTCTTC. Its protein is CASSLGGSGEQFF. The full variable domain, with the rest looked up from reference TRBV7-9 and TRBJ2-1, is DTGVSQNPRHKITKRGQNVTFRCDPISEHNRLYWYRQTLGQGPEFLTYFQNEAQLEKSRLLSDRFSAERPKGSFSTLEIQRTEQGDSAMYLCASSLGGSGEQFFGPGTRLTVL.

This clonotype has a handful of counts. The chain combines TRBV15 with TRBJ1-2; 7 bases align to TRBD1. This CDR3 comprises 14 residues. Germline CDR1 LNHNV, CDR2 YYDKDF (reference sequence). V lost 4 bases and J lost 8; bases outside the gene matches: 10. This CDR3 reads CATSKQTGEDGYTF. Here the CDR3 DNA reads TGTGCCACCAGCAAACAAACAGGGGAAGACGGCTACACCTTC.

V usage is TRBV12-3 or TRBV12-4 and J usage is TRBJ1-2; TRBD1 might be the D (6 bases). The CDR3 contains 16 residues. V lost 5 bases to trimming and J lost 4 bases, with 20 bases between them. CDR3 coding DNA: TGTGCCAGCAGTCCCCCCCCTCCCCGGGACATCTATGGCTACACCTTC. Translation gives CASSPPPPRDIYGYTF.

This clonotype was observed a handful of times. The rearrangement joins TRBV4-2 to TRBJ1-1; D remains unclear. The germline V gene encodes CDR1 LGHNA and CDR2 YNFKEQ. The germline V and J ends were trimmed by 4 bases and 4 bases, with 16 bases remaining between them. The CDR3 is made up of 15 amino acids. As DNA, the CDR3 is TGTGCCAGCAGCCCTAGGCCCGGGGTGAGCACTGAAGCTTTCTTT. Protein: CASSPRPGVSTEAFF.

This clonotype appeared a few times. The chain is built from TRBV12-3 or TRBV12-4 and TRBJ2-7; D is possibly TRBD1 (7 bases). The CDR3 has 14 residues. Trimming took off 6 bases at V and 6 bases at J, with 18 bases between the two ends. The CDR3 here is CASSPRGDPIEQYF. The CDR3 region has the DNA TGTGCCAGCAGCCCCAGGGGGGACCCAATCGAGCAGTACTTC.

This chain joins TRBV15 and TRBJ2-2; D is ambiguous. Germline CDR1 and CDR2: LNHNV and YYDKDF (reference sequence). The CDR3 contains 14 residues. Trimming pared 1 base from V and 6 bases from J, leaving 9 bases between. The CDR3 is CATSRAHRAGELFF. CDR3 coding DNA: TGTGCCACCAGCAGAGCACACCGTGCCGGGGAGCTGTTTTTT.

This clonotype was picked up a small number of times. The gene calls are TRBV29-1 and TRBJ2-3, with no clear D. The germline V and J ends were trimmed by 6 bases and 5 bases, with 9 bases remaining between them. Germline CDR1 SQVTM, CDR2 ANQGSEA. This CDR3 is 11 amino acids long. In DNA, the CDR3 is TGCAGCGTGCCCCCTTTAGATACGCAGTATTTT. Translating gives CSVPPLDTQYF.

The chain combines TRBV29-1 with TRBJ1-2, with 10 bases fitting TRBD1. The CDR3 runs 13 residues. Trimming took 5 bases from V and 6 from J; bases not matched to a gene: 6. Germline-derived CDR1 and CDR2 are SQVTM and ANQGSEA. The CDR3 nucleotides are TGCAGCGTTTCACCGGACAGGGGGGATGGCTACACCTTC. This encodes CSVSPDRGDGYTF. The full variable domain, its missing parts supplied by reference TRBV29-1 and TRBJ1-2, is SAVISQKPSRDICQRGTSLTIQCQVDSQVTMMFWYRQQPGQSLTLIATANQGSEATYESGFVIDKFPISRPNLTFSTLTVSNMSPEDSSIYLCSVSPDRGDGYTFGSGTRLTVV.